This TCR beta chain was captured in a study of cytomegalovirus exposure and HLA in healthy donors. Study results and limitations: Cytomegalovirus status, reportedly, was diagnosed with high specificity and sensitivity by the classifier.

The PCR made use of 60 Vbeta and 13 Jbeta primers. Clones were sequenced by immunoSEQ multiplex PCR, and TCRdb holds only the in-frame ones, with some missing. Of under 130,000 clones in the sample, about 16% were seen once. Comments on this clone: Its antigen remains unknown.

Germline V gives CDR1 SEHNR, CDR2 FQNEAQ (reference sequence). There are 14 residues in the CDR3. Between the trimmed V and J ends, which lost 1 base and 2 bases, there was a span of 9 bases. The clonotype was recovered from a female donor in good health and CMV-seronegative. Specimen: PBMCs. The chain recombines TRBV7-9 with TRBJ2-7; weak D call: TRBD1 (5 bases). CDR3 nucleotides: TGTGCCAGCAGCTTAGGGGGCAGGCCCTACGAGCAGTACTTC. Its translation: CASSLGGRPYEQYF.